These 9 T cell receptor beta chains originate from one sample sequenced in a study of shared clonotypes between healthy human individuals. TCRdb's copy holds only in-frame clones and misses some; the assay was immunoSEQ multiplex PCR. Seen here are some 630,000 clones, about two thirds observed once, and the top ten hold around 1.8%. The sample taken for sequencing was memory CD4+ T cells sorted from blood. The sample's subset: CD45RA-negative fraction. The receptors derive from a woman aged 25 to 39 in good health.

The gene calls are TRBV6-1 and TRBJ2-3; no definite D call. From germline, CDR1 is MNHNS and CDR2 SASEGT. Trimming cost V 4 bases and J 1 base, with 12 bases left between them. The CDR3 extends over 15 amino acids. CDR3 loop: CASSGHTDGTDTQYF. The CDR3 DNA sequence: TGTGCCAGCAGTGGGCACACGGACGGCACAGATACGCAGTATTTT.

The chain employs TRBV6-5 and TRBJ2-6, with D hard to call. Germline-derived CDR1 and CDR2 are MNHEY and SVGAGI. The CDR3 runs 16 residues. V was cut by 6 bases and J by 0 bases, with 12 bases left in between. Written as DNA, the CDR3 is TGTGCCAGCAGATACAAACCAGGCTCTGGGGCCAACGTCCTGACTTTC. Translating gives CASRYKPGSGANVLTF.

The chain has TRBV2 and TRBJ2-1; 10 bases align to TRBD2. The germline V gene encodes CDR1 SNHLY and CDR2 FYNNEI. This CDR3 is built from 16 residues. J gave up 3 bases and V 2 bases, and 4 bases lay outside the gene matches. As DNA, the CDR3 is TGTGCCAGCAGTGAATTCGCTAGCGGGAGCTACAATGAGCAGTTCTTC. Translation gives CASSEFASGSYNEQFF. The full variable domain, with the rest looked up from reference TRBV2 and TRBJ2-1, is EPEVTQTPSHQVTQMGQEVILRCVPISNHLYFYWYRQILGQKVEFLVSFYNNEISEKSEIFDDQFSVERPDGSNFTLKIRSTKLEDSAMYFCASSEFASGSYNEQFFGPGTRLTVL.

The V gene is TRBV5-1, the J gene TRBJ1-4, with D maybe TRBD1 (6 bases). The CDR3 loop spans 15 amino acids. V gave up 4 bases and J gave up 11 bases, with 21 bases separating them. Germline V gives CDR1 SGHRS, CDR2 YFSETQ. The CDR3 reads CASSHSQGPPGKLFF. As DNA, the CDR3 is TGCGCCAGCAGCCATTCACAGGGCCCTCCGGGCAAACTGTTTTTT.

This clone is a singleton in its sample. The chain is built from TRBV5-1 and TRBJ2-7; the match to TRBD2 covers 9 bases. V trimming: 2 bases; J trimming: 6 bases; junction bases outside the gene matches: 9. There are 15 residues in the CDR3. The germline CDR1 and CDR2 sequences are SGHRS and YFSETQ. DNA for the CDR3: TGCGCCAGCAGCTTTAGCGGGAGTTGGCTTACCGAGCAGTACTTC. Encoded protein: CASSFSGSWLTEQYF.

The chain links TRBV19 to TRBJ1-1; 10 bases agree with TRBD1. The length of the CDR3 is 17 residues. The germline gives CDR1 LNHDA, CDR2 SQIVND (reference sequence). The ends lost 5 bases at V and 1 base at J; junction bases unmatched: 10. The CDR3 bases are TGTGCCAGTAGTCCACGGGACAGGGGCTTTGGGAACACTGAAGCTTTCTTT. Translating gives CASSPRDRGFGNTEAFF.

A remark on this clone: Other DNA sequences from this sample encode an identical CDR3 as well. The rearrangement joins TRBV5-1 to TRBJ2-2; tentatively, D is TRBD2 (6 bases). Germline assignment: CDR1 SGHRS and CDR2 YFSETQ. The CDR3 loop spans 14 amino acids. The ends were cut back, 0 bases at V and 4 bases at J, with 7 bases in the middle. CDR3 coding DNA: TGCGCCAGCAGCTTGGCCGGGAGCACCGGGGAGCTGTTTTTT. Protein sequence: CASSLAGSTGELFF.

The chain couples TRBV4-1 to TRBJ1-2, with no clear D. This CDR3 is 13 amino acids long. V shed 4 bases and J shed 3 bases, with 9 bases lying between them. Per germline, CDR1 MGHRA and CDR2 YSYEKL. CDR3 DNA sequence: TGCGCCAGCAGCCCCGCCGAGGACTATGGCTACACCTTC. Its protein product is CASSPAEDYGYTF.

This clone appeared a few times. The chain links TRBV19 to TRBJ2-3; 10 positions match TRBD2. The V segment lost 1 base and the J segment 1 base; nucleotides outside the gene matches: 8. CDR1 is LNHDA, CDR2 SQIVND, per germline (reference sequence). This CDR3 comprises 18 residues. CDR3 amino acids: CASSIGSASGSGTDTQYF. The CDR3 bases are TGTGCCAGTAGTATAGGTTCGGCTAGCGGGAGTGGCACAGATACGCAGTATTTT. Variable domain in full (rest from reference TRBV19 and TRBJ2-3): DGGITQSPKYLFRKEGQNVTLSCEQNLNHDAMYWYRQDPGQGLRLIYYSQIVNDFQKGDIAEGYSVSREKKESFPLTVTSAQKNPTAFYLCASSIGSASGSGTDTQYFGPGTRLTVL.